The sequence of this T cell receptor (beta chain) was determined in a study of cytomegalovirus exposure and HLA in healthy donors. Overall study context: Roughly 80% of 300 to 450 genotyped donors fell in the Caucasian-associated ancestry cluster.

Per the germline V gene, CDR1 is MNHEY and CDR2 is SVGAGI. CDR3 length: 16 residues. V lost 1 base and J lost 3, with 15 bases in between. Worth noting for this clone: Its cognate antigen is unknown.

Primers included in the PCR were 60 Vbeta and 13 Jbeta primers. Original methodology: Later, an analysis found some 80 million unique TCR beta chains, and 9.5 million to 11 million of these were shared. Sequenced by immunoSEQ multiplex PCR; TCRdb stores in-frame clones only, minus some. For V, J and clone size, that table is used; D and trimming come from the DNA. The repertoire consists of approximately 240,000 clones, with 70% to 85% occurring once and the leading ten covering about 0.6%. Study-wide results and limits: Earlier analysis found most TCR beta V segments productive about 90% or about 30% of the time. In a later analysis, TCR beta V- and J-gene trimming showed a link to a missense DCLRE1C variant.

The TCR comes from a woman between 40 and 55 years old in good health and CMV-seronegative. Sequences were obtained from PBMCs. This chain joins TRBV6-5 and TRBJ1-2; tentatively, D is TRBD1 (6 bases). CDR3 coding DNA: TGTGCCAGCAGTTACTATAGGGGGGGCAGGTACTATGGCTACACCTTC. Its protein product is CASSYYRGGRYYGYTF.